The clone carrying this TCR beta chain was counted between two and nine times. The antigen is unknown. The sample is drawn from a study of blood T cells in healthy people across ages. Overall study results and limits: Changes seen in expanded clonotypes were possibly confounded by donor CMV status left unknown.

Per germline, CDR1 ENHRY and CDR2 SYGVKD. The V end lost 1 base, the J end lost 8 bases, and 17 bases lay between the germline ends. The CDR3 is made up of 15 amino acids. The second PCR ran about 6 to 11 cycles with a sample-barcoded 5' primer and J-beta primers. Each cDNA molecule was tagged by a template-switch adaptor that had 12 random nucleotides. A single record per CDR3 protein comes from TCRdb applying MiXCR to the 5' RACE reads. Here the sample spans hundreds of thousands of distinct CDR3 sequences, 40% to 45% being singletons. The sequencing sample was made of blood. This rearrangement joins TRBV10-3 to TRBJ1-2; D is unresolved. This clonotype was sampled from a woman aged 60-75 years in good health. The CDR3 reads CAISEFVEDSNGYTF. The DNA of the CDR3 is TGTGCCATCAGTGAGTTCGTCGAGGATTCTAACGGCTACACCTTC.